The next 3 T cell receptor beta chains were all read from a single sample in a study of T cell changes during pregnancy in multiple sclerosis (dated 2019 in TCRdb). Libraries were prepared through the immunoSEQ multiplex PCR assay. In its TCRdb copy, this immuneACCESS table keeps in-frame sequences only and misses some clones. Where compared with another copy, unresolved V genes explain less than half of these, and the others have no known cause. Here the sample has around 8,400 clones; around 87% occur a single time. Under 6.5% of the sample is taken by the ten largest. Sequencing was performed on CD8+ T cells from peripheral blood mononuclear cells, taken in the first trimester of pregnancy. Source of these receptors: a female donor in good health, enrolled as a control in a pregnancy study.

The chain joins TRBV4-2 to TRBJ2-7, with 9 bases matching TRBD1. With 2 bases clipped from V and 1 base from J, the junction kept 6 bases outside the gene matches. The V gene's germline CDR1 is LGHNA and CDR2 YNFKEQ. This CDR3 contains 16 residues. The CDR3 spells CASSQSLGTGSYEQYF. CDR3 bases: TGTGCCAGCAGCCAAAGTCTCGGGACAGGGTCCTACGAGCAGTACTTC.

This chain links TRBV4-3 with TRBJ2-7; 8 bases are a match to TRBD1. V lost 3 bases and J lost 3; bases outside the gene matches: 1. Germline V gene sequence: CDR1 LGHNA, CDR2 YSLEER. This CDR3 has 13 residues. This chain's CDR3 is CASSHGTGYEQYF. The CDR3 DNA is TGCGCCAGCAGCCACGGGACAGGCTACGAGCAGTACTTC.

J is TRBJ1-2 and V is TRBV6-6, with TRBD1 as a possible D gene (5 bases). The germline V gene encodes CDR1 MNHNY and CDR2 SVGAGI (reference sequence). The ends were cut back, 4 bases at V and 1 base at J, with 10 bases in the middle. The CDR3 is 14 amino acids. The CDR3 DNA is TGTGCCAGCAGTTTAAGGGGTGTTAACTATGGCTACACCTTC. This sequence encodes CASSLRGVNYGYTF.